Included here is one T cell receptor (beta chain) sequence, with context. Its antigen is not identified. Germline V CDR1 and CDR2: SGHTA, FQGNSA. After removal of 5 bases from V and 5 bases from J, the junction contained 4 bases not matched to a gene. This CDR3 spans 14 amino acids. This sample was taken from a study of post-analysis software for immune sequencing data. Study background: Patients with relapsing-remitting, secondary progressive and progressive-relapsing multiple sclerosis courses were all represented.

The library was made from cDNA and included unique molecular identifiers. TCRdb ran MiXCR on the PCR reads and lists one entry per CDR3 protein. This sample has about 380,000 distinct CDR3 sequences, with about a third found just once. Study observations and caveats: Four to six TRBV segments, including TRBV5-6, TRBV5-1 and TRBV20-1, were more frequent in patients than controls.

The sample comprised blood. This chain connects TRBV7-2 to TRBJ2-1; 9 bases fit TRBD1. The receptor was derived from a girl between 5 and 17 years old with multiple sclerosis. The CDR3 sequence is CASSTGQGHNEQFF. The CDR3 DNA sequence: TGTGCCAGCAGCACGGGACAGGGCCACAATGAGCAGTTCTTC.